The 16 T cell receptor beta chains in this list originate from one sample, sequenced in a study of T cells in Graves' hyperthyroidism and ophthalmopathy. TCR beta CDR3 region amplification was performed from RNA transcripts. HTBI primers were the set used in a first-round RT-PCR of the TCR CDR3. TCRdb processed the multiplex PCR reads anew with MiXCR; each CDR3 protein has one entry. There are around 690,000 distinct CDR3 sequences in the sample; about 20% occur only once, and about 34% lies in the top ten. Input material: blood. The source is a man aged 30-40 years with Graves' ophthalmopathy.

This clonotype was observed once. A read error may be the cause here, since a much bigger clone is one base away. No conserved phenylalanine or tryptophan is present at the end of the CDR3, so a read error is the likely explanation. The V and J genes are TRBV28 and TRBJ1-1; no clear D. This CDR3 comprises 12 residues. With 7 bases removed from V and 3 bases from J, the gap between germline ends came to 9 bases. Germline CDR1 reads MDHEN; CDR2 reads SYDVKM. The CDR3 spells CASNKGYTEAFS. CDR3 DNA: TGTGCCAGCAACAAGGGATACACTGAAGCTTTCTCT.

This clonotype was found a few times. The chain carries TRBV27 and TRBJ2-3, with D unresolved. The CDR3 sequence is 13 residues long. Germline CDR1 reads MNHEY; CDR2 reads SMNVEV (reference sequence). V was shortened by 1 base and J by 0 bases, with 2 bases between the two germline ends. The CDR3 region is CASSLLSTDTQYF. In DNA, the CDR3 is TGTGCCAGCAGTTTATTAAGCACAGATACGCAGTATTTT.

This clonotype has a single count. Given a much more abundant clone one base away, this may be a read error. The chain joins TRBV12-3 or TRBV12-4 to TRBJ2-7; TRBD1 matches 10 bases. The CDR3 runs to 15 residues. V trimming: 4 bases; J trimming: 2 bases; junction bases outside the gene matches: 5. The CDR3 bases are TGTGCCAGCAGTTGCCCGGGACAGGGGACCTACGAGCAGTACTTC. Translating it yields CASSCPGQGTYEQYF.

This clonotype was counted many times. The chain uses TRBV28 and TRBJ1-1; no clear D. Looked up from germline, CDR1 is MDHEN and CDR2 is SYDVKM. This CDR3 is 13 amino acids long. V was shortened by 6 bases and J by 1 base, with 9 bases between the two germline ends. CDR3 nucleotide sequence: TGTGCCAGCAGCTCGGGTGGGAACACTGAAGCTTTCTTT. It codes for CASSSGGNTEAFF. The variable domain in full, completed from reference TRBV28 and TRBJ1-1, reads DVKVTQSSRYLVKRTGEKVFLECVQDMDHENMFWYRQDPGLGLRLIYFSYDVKMKEKGDIPEGYSVSREKKERFSLILESASTNQTSMYLCASSSGGNTEAFFGQGTRLTVV.

In its sample, this clonotype was seen many times. This chain links TRBV30 with TRBJ1-5; the D is unclear. This CDR3 region has 16 residues. Looked up from germline, CDR1 is GTSNPN and CDR2 is SVGIG (reference sequence). The V end was cut by 1 base, the J end by 2 bases, with 15 bases between. Written as DNA, the CDR3 is TGTGCCTGGAGTGCAGCTGTACAGAGCGGCAATCAGCCCCAGCATTTT. Its translation is CAWSAAVQSGNQPQHF. The entire variable domain, with the rest obtained from reference TRBV30 and TRBJ1-5, is as follows: SQTIHQWPATLVQPVGSPLSLECTVEGTSNPNLYWYRQAAGRGLQLLFYSVGIGQISSEVPQNLSASRPQDRQFILSSKKLLLSDSGFYLCAWSAAVQSGNQPQHFGDGTRLSIL.

For this clonotype: A much larger clone sits a single nucleotide away, making a read error possible. This chain connects TRBV28 to TRBJ2-5; unclear D gene. The V and J ends lost 6 bases and 1 base respectively, with 15 bases between them. CDR3 length: 15 residues. Per germline, CDR1 MDHEN and CDR2 SYDVKM. The CDR3 here is CASRLRFVPQETQYF. CDR3 in DNA: TGTGCCAGCAGACTTCGTTTTGTGCCCCAAGAGACCCAGTACTTC.

This clonotype was counted only a few times. The rearrangement links TRBV6-2 or TRBV6-3 to TRBJ2-7; 8 positions agree with TRBD2. Germline V gives CDR1 MNHEY, CDR2 SVGEGT. This CDR3 region has 16 residues. The V gene end was trimmed by 7 bases and the J gene end by 6 bases; junction bases not matched to a gene: 17. The CDR3 DNA sequence: TGTGCCAGCAACCCCGGAGTAGGACTAGCCTCATCCGAGCAGTACTTC. Protein sequence: CASNPGVGLASSEQYF.

In this sample, this clonotype turned up a few times. The V gene is TRBV6-6, the J gene TRBJ2-3, with D possibly TRBD1 on 7 matching bases. CDR3 size: 15 residues. CDR1 is MNHNY, CDR2 SVGAGI, per germline (reference sequence). V was cut by 2 bases and J by 4 bases, with 13 bases left in between. The CDR3 is CASSYGPGGPDTQYF. The CDR3 region has the DNA TGTGCCAGCAGTTACGGGCCAGGGGGGCCAGATACGCAGTATTTT.

The chain recombines TRBV28 with TRBJ2-3; 8 bases agree with TRBD2. The V gene end was trimmed by 5 bases and the J gene end by 6 bases; junction bases not matched to a gene: 4. The CDR3 is 13 residues long. Germline assignment: CDR1 MDHEN and CDR2 SYDVKM. In nucleotides, the CDR3 is TGTGCCAGCAGTCAGACTAGCGTGGATACGCAGTATTTT. The encoded protein is CASSQTSVDTQYF.

This clonotype was seen a few times. This chain connects TRBV6-2 or TRBV6-3 to TRBJ2-1; no definite D call. CDR3 length: 14 residues. V was trimmed by 5 bases and J by 4 bases, leaving 12 bases between them. Germline values: CDR1 MNHEY, CDR2 SVGEGT. CDR3 region: CASSPGNFYNEQFF. The CDR3 DNA follows: TGTGCCAGCAGTCCGGGTAATTTTTACAATGAGCAGTTCTTC.

The genes are TRBV20-1 and TRBJ1-1; D ambiguous. Trimming left V 2 bases short and J 5 bases short, with 9 bases between. The germline V gene encodes CDR1 DFQATT and CDR2 SNEGSKA (reference sequence). The CDR3 runs 12 residues. In nucleotides, the CDR3 is TGCAGTGCTAGAAGCGGGCAGACTGAAGCTTTCTTT. It codes for CSARSGQTEAFF.

This chain connects TRBV19 to TRBJ2-3; 12 nucleotides match TRBD2. The length of the CDR3 is 16 residues. J gave up 5 bases and V 6 bases, and 9 bases lay outside the gene matches. Germline CDR1 and CDR2: LNHDA and SQIVND (reference sequence). In DNA form, the CDR3 reads TGTGCCAGTAGGGACGCTAGCGGGAGGGCACGAGATACGCAGTATTTT. Protein: CASRDASGRARDTQYF.

CDR3 loop: CATSEGQGAQPQHF. CDR3 DNA sequence: TGTGCCACCAGTGAGGGACAGGGGGCCCAGCCCCAGCATTTT. The chain combines TRBV24-1 with TRBJ1-5, with 12 bases identical to TRBD1. V lost 4 bases and J lost 7; bases outside the gene matches: 1. Germline V CDR1 and CDR2: KGHDR, SFDVKD. The CDR3 consists of 14 residues.

This clonotype was picked up many times. The chain carries TRBV5-1 and TRBJ1-6; a weak D match, TRBD1 (5 bases). The CDR3 is 14 amino acids. Trimming stripped 0 bases from V and 7 bases from J, with 8 bases between. Germline CDR1 is SGHRS and CDR2 is YFSETQ. The CDR3, as DNA: TGCGCCAGCAGCTTGGACAGGACGAATTCACCCCTCCACTTT. As protein: CASSLDRTNSPLHF.

V usage is TRBV2 and J usage is TRBJ1-6, with TRBD1 identical over 10 bases. The junction had 4 bases not matched to a gene; V was cut back by 3 bases and J by 8 bases. Germline CDR1 reads SNHLY; CDR2 reads FYNNEI. The CDR3 contains 15 residues. The CDR3 is CASSEGQGRDSPLHF. The CDR3 DNA is TGTGCCAGCAGTGAGGGACAGGGGCGTGATTCACCCCTCCACTTT.

The sample holds many counts of this clonotype. The junction departs from the called germline gene at one end, perhaps through a read error. The chain employs TRBV28 and TRBJ1-1, with D unresolved. CDR1 MDHEN and CDR2 SYDVKM come from the germline V gene. The CDR3 contains 14 residues. The CDR3 DNA sequence: TGTGCCAGCAGCTCCCCGGACGGCCGAGGGAAGCTTGTCTTT. Residues: CASSSPDGRGKLVF.